The sequence of this TCR beta chain was determined in a study of blood T cell repertoires in COVID-19. At the level of the study: Some COVID-19 samples were acute and others convalescent; all came from the United States, Italy and Spain.

A single count supports this clone. This CDR3 region has 13 residues. Trimming took off 4 bases at V and 14 bases at J, with 17 bases between the two ends. Germline CDR1 is SGHVS and CDR2 is FQNEAQ. Per the original data handling: Quantification of nucleated cells was approximated via reference gene primer amplification. Sequencing used immunoSEQ multiplex PCR; TCRdb keeps in-frame clones, though not all of them. V, J and clone size are taken as reported in that table, and D and trimming were inferred from the DNA itself. The sample has approximately 190,000 clones, about 93% seen once. The source of this sequence is a man in his forties or fifties with acute or convalescent COVID-19. The sample comprised peripheral blood. This chain joins TRBV7-8 and TRBJ1-4; D unclear. The CDR3 loop is CASSSAEWRGLFF. The CDR3 coding sequence is TGTGCCAGCAGCTCGGCCGAGTGGCGCGGCCTGTTTTTT.